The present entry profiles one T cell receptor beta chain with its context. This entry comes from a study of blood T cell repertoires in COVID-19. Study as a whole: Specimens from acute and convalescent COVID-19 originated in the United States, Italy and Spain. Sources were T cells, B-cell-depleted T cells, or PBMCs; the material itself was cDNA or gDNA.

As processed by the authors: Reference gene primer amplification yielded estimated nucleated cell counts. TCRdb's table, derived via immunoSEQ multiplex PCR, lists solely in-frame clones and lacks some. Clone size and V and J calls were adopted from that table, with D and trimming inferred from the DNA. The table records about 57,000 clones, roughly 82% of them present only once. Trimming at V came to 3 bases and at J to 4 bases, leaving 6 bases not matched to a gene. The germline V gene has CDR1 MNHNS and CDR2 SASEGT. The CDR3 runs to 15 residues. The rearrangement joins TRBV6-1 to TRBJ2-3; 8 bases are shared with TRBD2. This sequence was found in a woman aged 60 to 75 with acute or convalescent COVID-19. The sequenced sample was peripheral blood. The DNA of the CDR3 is TGTGCCAGCAGTGATTCCGGGGGGGGGCCAGATACGCAGTATTTT. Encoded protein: CASSDSGGGPDTQYF.